A selection of T cell receptor beta chains follows, all from one sample in a study of T cell responses to AZD1222 COVID-19 vaccine. The method was immunoSEQ multiplex PCR; TCRdb's version includes in-frame clones alone and lacks a portion of them. The table shows around 180,000 clones, with about 91% occurring only once. Sequenced material: peripheral blood, taken on day 0 of AZD1222 vaccination. These receptors all stem from an adult in good health. Each CDR3 is given with its conserved first and last residue. A D gene is named only where the DNA matches it firmly. Expanded clones get a size class; other rows say once, few or many, or leave the size out.

D	V	size	J	CDR3	DNA
NA	TRBV6-1	NA	TRBJ2-3	CASSVYLRTPIADTQYF	TGTGCCAGCAGTGTATATTTAAGGACCCCGATAGCAGATACGCAGTATTTT
TRBD2	TRBV10-3	NA	TRBJ2-2	CAIRPASGGNTGELFF	TGTGCCATCCGGCCGGCTAGCGGGGGGAACACCGGGGAGCTGTTTTTT
NA	TRBV23-1	NA	TRBJ1-5	CASSQPPGRVVNQPQHF	TGCGCCAGCAGTCAACCCCCCGGGAGGGTTGTCAATCAGCCCCAGCATTTT
NA	TRBV2	once	TRBJ1-3	CASKSRAGNTIYF	TGTGCCAGCAAGAGCAGGGCGGGAAACACCATATATTTT
TRBD1	TRBV25-1	once	TRBJ2-2	CASSVTQGAYTGELFF	TGTGCCAGCAGTGTGACACAGGGGGCCTACACCGGGGAGCTGTTTTTT
NA	TRBV4-1	NA	TRBJ1-1	CASSQWTVNTEAFF	TGCGCCAGCAGCCAGTGGACAGTGAACACTGAAGCTTTCTTT
NA	TRBV5-4	NA	TRBJ2-7	CASSFRGTYEQYF	TGTGCCAGCAGCTTCCGGGGAACCTACGAGCAGTACTTC
NA	TRBV7-3	NA	TRBJ1-1	CASSATGTEAFF	TGTGCCAGCAGTGCGACCGGGACTGAAGCTTTCTTT
NA	TRBV28	NA	TRBJ2-3	CATTHPRIDTQYF	TGTGCCACGACCCACCCTCGGATAGATACGCAGTATTTT
TRBD1	TRBV6-1	NA	TRBJ2-1	CASSEPGQGAGNEQFF	TGTGCCAGCAGTGAACCTGGACAGGGGGCGGGCAATGAGCAGTTCTTC
NA	TRBV10-1	few	TRBJ2-4	CASLVLAKNIQYF	TGCGCCAGCTTGGTACTAGCCAAAAACATTCAGTACTTC
NA	TRBV7-8	NA	TRBJ2-5	CASTDRGETQYF	TGTGCCAGCACGGACAGAGGAGAGACCCAGTACTTC